This record looks at one T cell receptor (beta chain) sequence and its context. This record comes from a study of cytomegalovirus exposure and HLA in healthy donors. Primers: 60 Vbeta forward and 13 Jbeta reverse. Using immunoSEQ multiplex PCR, the repertoire was profiled, and TCRdb retains in-frame clones only, with some absent. The sample consists of roughly 200,000 clones, over 70% of them appearing once. This CDR3 region has 14 residues. Germline V gene lookup returns CDR1 ENHRY and CDR2 SYGVKD. V lost 3 bases to trimming and J lost 5 bases; unmatched junction nucleotides: 6. The rearrangement joins TRBV10-3 to TRBJ2-7; 8 bases are a match to TRBD1. The sequenced sample was PBMCs. The TCR sequence derives from a man aged 40-49 years in good health and CMV-seropositive. The CDR3 reads CAISDSGGGDEQYF. The CDR3 coding sequence is TGTGCCATCAGTGATTCAGGGGGCGGGGACGAGCAGTACTTC.